The clone carrying this TCR beta chain was seen more than once but under ten times. The source of the sample is a study of molecular identifiers for immune sequencing clone quantification. In germline, CDR1 is SGDLS, CDR2 YYNGEE. The CDR3 is 15 residues long. The junction had 3 bases not matched to a gene; V was cut back by 0 bases and J by 7 bases. CD8+CD4-CCR7+CD45RA+ cells were sorted as naive CD8 T cells. TCRdb used MiXCR to reprocess the PCR reads, holding one entry per CDR3 protein. The repertoire holds fewer than 100,000 distinct CDR3 sequences, with roughly 23% as singletons. V and J are TRBV9 and TRBJ2-1; 11 bases align to TRBD2. The receptor was derived from a human donor in good health. Some libraries in this study had Jurkat cell RNA spiked in. The sequenced material came from naive CD8+ T cells from blood, with Jurkat cell RNA spiked in. The subset: FACS-sorted CD8+CD4-CCR7+CD45RA+ naive T cells. The CDR3 region is CASSVVSGRGNEQFF. The DNA for the CDR3 is TGTGCCAGCAGCGTAGTTAGCGGGAGGGGTAATGAGCAGTTCTTC.